The 21 T cell receptor beta chains presented below share a single source sample, sequenced in a study of shared clonotypes between healthy human individuals. Profiled with immunoSEQ multiplex PCR; TCRdb holds only in-frame clones, not every one. In the table there are some 2 million clones, just under 95% of which are singletons. CD8 cells classed as naive were CD45RO-negative and positively selected for CCR7, excluding terminally differentiated effector memory CD45RA+ cells. Sequencing used naive CD8+ T cells sorted from blood. These receptors were collected from a man younger than 30 in good health.

This chain uses TRBV2 with TRBJ2-3, with 7 bases matching TRBD2. The germline CDR1 and CDR2 sequences are SNHLY and FYNNEI. CDR3 length equals 17 residues. The V gene end was trimmed by 3 bases and the J gene end by 0 bases; junction bases not matched to a gene: 9. The CDR3 nucleotides read TGTGCCAGCAGTGATCCCAGCGGGGAGGCTAGCACAGATACGCAGTATTTT. Its translation: CASSDPSGEASTDTQYF.

The rearrangement links TRBV9 to TRBJ2-3; 8 nucleotides line up with TRBD2. Germline V gene data show CDR1 as SGDLS and CDR2 as YYNGEE. The CDR3 has 16 amino acids. V shed 1 base, J shed 0 bases, and the junction held 4 bases outside the gene matches. The CDR3: CASSVRRGESTDTQYF. The CDR3 region has the DNA TGTGCCAGCAGCGTAAGGCGGGGGGAGAGCACAGATACGCAGTATTTT. The full variable domain, completed using reference TRBV9 and TRBJ2-3, is DSGVTQTPKHLITATGQRVTLRCSPRSGDLSVYWYQQSLDQGLQFLIQYYNGEERAKGNILERFSAQQFPDLHSELNLSSLELGDSALYFCASSVRRGESTDTQYFGPGTRLTVL.

The V call is TRBV5-1, the J call TRBJ2-7; either TRBD1 or TRBD2 may fit D (6 bases each). This CDR3 spans 19 amino acids. Germline CDR1 and CDR2: SGHRS and YFSETQ. V lost 3 bases and J 3 bases, leaving 28 bases between the germline ends. CDR3 nucleotide sequence: TGCGCCAGCAGCTACCCCTTAGGGGGAGGACCGAAAGGGAGCTACGAGCAGTACTTC. Translation gives CASSYPLGGGPKGSYEQYF.

On this clone itself: The same CDR3 also results from other DNA sequences found in this sample. The rearrangement joins TRBV5-6 to TRBJ2-7; the D is unclear. The CDR3 spans 14 residues. Germline V gives CDR1 SGHDT, CDR2 YYEEEE. The V gene lost 2 bases and the J gene lost 1 base, with 10 bases spanning the gap. The CDR3 DNA reads as TGTGCCAGCAGCTTAAGTGACCGATCCTACGAGCAGTACTTC. It yields the protein CASSLSDRSYEQYF.

The chain employs TRBV9 and TRBJ2-7; no clear D. The CDR3 length is 13 residues. Trimming took 4 bases from V and 4 from J, leaving 12 bases between them. Germline V CDR1 and CDR2: SGDLS, YYNGEE. Here the CDR3 reads CASSSRTHYEQYF. The CDR3 DNA is TGTGCCAGCAGCTCCCGGACGCATTACGAGCAGTACTTC.

The rearrangement links TRBV2 to TRBJ2-1; no reliable D call. Per germline, CDR1 SNHLY and CDR2 FYNNEI. The CDR3 loop spans 13 amino acids. V was trimmed by 3 bases and J by 3 bases, leaving 6 bases between them. CDR3 loop: CASSDRNYNEQFF. In DNA form, the CDR3 reads TGTGCCAGCAGTGATCGGAACTACAATGAGCAGTTCTTC.

The chain uses TRBV28 and TRBJ2-7, with 9 bases matching TRBD1. Per the germline V gene, CDR1 is MDHEN and CDR2 is SYDVKM. V was clipped by 5 bases and J by 6 bases; unmatched bases: 14. The CDR3 totals 16 residues. The CDR3 nucleotides are TGTGCCAGCAGTCCCCTAGGGACAGGGAGAGAGGGCGAGCAGTACTTC. Translated, it gives CASSPLGTGREGEQYF.

The J gene is TRBJ2-7, the V gene TRBV7-8, with TRBD2 matching 7 bases. Losses at the gene ends were 4 bases for V and 0 bases for J; bases not matched to a gene: 6. CDR3 length equals 15 residues. Looked up from germline, CDR1 is SGHVS and CDR2 is FQNEAQ. CDR3 amino acids: CASSSSGMSSYEQYF. CDR3 in DNA: TGTGCCAGCAGCTCCAGCGGGATGAGCTCCTACGAGCAGTACTTC.

The chain recombines TRBV7-9 with TRBJ2-7; a weak D match, TRBD2 (5 bases). V dropped 3 bases and J dropped 3 bases, with 9 bases sitting between them. The CDR3 is made up of 13 amino acids. Germline V lookup: CDR1 SEHNR, CDR2 FQNEAQ (reference sequence). The CDR3 DNA reads TGTGCCAGCAGCTTCGGGATAAACTACGAGCAGTACTTC. Protein sequence: CASSFGINYEQYF.

The chain is built from TRBV27 and TRBJ2-7, with a possible D match to TRBD1 (5 bases). CDR1 is MNHEY and CDR2 is SMNVEV in the germline V gene (reference sequence). The V end lost 2 bases, the J end lost 2 bases, and 7 bases lay between the germline ends. The CDR3 consists of 13 residues. The CDR3 nucleotides are TGTGCCAGCAGTTTAATAGGGGCCTACGAGCAGTACTTC. Amino acid sequence: CASSLIGAYEQYF.

The CDR3 DNA is TGTGCCAGCAGCGGGGACTTGGGGTACGAGCAGTACTTC. Amino acids: CASSGDLGYEQYF. V and J are TRBV25-1 and TRBJ2-7, with a weak D call TRBD2 (6 bases). The V gene lost 6 bases and the J gene lost 4 bases, with 13 bases spanning the gap. This CDR3 comprises 13 residues. Looked up from germline, CDR1 is MGHDK and CDR2 is SYGVNS.

The chain carries TRBV5-1 and TRBJ2-1; the D gene is possibly TRBD2 (6 bases). Germline V gives CDR1 SGHRS, CDR2 YFSETQ. Trimming stripped 4 bases from V and 4 bases from J, with 12 bases between. This CDR3 has 14 residues. DNA for the CDR3: TGCGCCAGCAGCCATAGCGGCCCGTACAATGAGCAGTTCTTC. Translating gives CASSHSGPYNEQFF.

This chain links TRBV7-9 with TRBJ2-3; D is unresolved. The CDR3 extends over 14 amino acids. V lost 5 bases to trimming and J lost 4 bases, with 13 bases between them. Germline CDR1 reads SEHNR; CDR2 reads FQNEAQ (reference sequence). The CDR3 DNA sequence: TGTGCCAGCAGCCCGACCAACTACGCAGATACGCAGTATTTT. Its translation is CASSPTNYADTQYF.

This chain uses TRBV6-6 with TRBJ2-7; D is unresolved. Looked up from germline, CDR1 is MNHNY and CDR2 is SVGAGI (reference sequence). The CDR3 is made up of 14 amino acids. Trimming stripped 6 bases from V and 5 bases from J, with 17 bases between. CDR3 in DNA: TGTGCCAGCAGCCTCTCGCTAGTAATCGACGAGCAGTACTTC. Its protein is CASSLSLVIDEQYF.

CDR3 nucleotides: TGTGCCAGCAGCTTAGAGTGGGGGAGCTACGAGCAGTACTTC. Translating it yields CASSLEWGSYEQYF. The rearrangement links TRBV7-8 to TRBJ2-7; D could derive from TRBD1 or TRBD2 (5 bases each). Trimming took 1 base from V and 3 from J, leaving 10 bases between them. Germline values: CDR1 SGHVS, CDR2 FQNEAQ. The CDR3 runs 14 residues.

This chain joins TRBV6-5 and TRBJ1-4; 7 nucleotides align to TRBD1. The CDR3 contains 16 residues. Germline CDR1 MNHEY, CDR2 SVGAGI. V shed 0 bases, J shed 3 bases, and the junction held 4 bases outside the gene matches. CDR3 sequence (DNA): TGTGCCAGCAGTTACTCCCGACAGGGTTCTAATGAAAAACTGTTTTTT. It codes for CASSYSRQGSNEKLFF.

This sequence joins TRBV10-3 and TRBJ2-3, with 13 bases identical to TRBD2. The V segment lost 11 bases and the J segment 3 bases; nucleotides outside the gene matches: 5. The CDR3 spans 14 residues. Germline CDR1 is ENHRY and CDR2 is SYGVKD. The CDR3 coding sequence is TGTGCCGTTGGACTAGCGGGAGAAACAGATACGCAGTATTTT. It encodes CAVGLAGETDTQYF.

The chain joins TRBV7-2 to TRBJ2-7; 13 bases match TRBD2. The CDR3 is 18 residues long. Germline CDR1 is SGHTA and CDR2 is FQGNSA. V shed 5 bases, J shed 0 bases, and the junction held 10 bases outside the gene matches. The CDR3: CASSPRTSGGKSSYEQYF. In DNA form, the CDR3 reads TGTGCCAGCAGCCCCCGGACTAGCGGGGGTAAAAGCTCCTACGAGCAGTACTTC. The variable domain in full, with the rest retrieved from reference TRBV7-2 and TRBJ2-7, is GAGVSQSPSNKVTEKGKDVELRCDPISGHTALYWYRQSLGQGLEFLIYFQGNSAPDKSGLPSDRFSAERTGGSVSTLTIQRTQQEDSAVYLCASSPRTSGGKSSYEQYFGPGTRLTVT.

This chain uses TRBV27 with TRBJ2-2; 11 nucleotides align to TRBD2. Looked up from germline, CDR1 is MNHEY and CDR2 is SMNVEV (reference sequence). The CDR3 loop spans 15 amino acids. V dropped 7 bases and J dropped 6; count of bases not matched to a gene: 7. CDR3 protein: CASTLLAGAPGELFF. The CDR3 bases are TGTGCCAGCACCCTACTAGCGGGAGCCCCCGGGGAGCTGTTTTTT.

The chain combines TRBV7-9 with TRBJ2-7; 10 bases agree with TRBD1. CDR1 and CDR2 from the germline V gene are SEHNR and FQNEAQ (reference sequence). CDR3 size: 16 residues. The trim removed 5 bases at V and 5 bases at J, leaving 12 bases unmatched. The CDR3 DNA reads as TGTGCCAGCAGCCTTTCGAGGGGACAGGGGTTCCACGAGCAGTACTTC. The encoded protein is CASSLSRGQGFHEQYF.

The chain uses TRBV30 and TRBJ1-1; D is undetermined. The CDR3 has 13 amino acids. The germline V gene has CDR1 GTSNPN and CDR2 SVGIG (reference sequence). Trimming removed 0 bases from V and 4 bases from J, with 9 bases in between. The CDR3 DNA sequence: TGTGCCTGGAGTGTAGGGTTTTTCACTGAAGCTTTCTTT. Translation gives CAWSVGFFTEAFF.